Listed below are T cell receptor beta chains from one sample, sequenced in a study of metastatic and nonmetastatic thyroid tumors. TCRdb re-clonotyped the PCR reads through MiXCR. The table has more than 20,000 clones, 36% seen once. Sample: blood. The receptors were gathered from a male donor with papillary thyroid cancer or a benign thyroid nodule (not recorded which). Some clones in this sample may be carry-over from other donors' samples. CDR3s include the opening cysteine and the closing phenylalanine or tryptophan.

V gene: TRBV7-9
CDR3 protein: CASSLRDSNQETQYF

V gene: TRBV7-8
CDR3 protein: CAGSSRTSGHEQYF

V gene: TRBV12-3/TRBV12-4
CDR3 protein: CASSFSAGRGTDTQYF

V gene: TRBV12-3/TRBV12-4
CDR3 protein: CASSLRRGYTF

V gene: TRBV4-3
CDR3 protein: CASSQDTGSGVGANVLTF

V gene: TRBV5-1
CDR3 protein: CASSPTGQHNQPQHF

V gene: TRBV30
CDR3 protein: CAWGTGRSEKLFF

V gene: TRBV5-1
CDR3 protein: CASRRGKVGVAFGNGYTF

V gene: TRBV10-3
CDR3 protein: CASRFRAGGTSTDTQYF

V gene: TRBV12-3/TRBV12-4
CDR3 protein: CASSLAGTFYGYTF

V gene: TRBV9
CDR3 protein: CASSVESYRGGEYEQYF

V gene: TRBV5-1
CDR3 protein: CASSLGRSPYEQYF

V gene: TRBV20-1
CDR3 protein: CSARSSGTGKNQPQHF

V gene: TRBV20-1
CDR3 protein: CSALRGRANYEQYF

V gene: TRBV10-3
CDR3 protein: CAISSFSGRAYQSDTQYF

V gene: TRBV28
CDR3 protein: CASRIQGGTEAFF

V gene: TRBV29-1
CDR3 protein: CSVGTFYNEQFF

V gene: TRBV20-1
CDR3 protein: CSASINEKLFF

V gene: TRBV11-2
CDR3 protein: CASSLVSGTNTGELFF

V gene: TRBV5-4
CDR3 protein: CASSLDLANYGYTF

V gene: TRBV6-4
CDR3 protein: CASSPGTGEAGELFF

V gene: TRBV4-1
CDR3 protein: CASSQEGTSGRIDTQYF

V gene: TRBV6-1
CDR3 protein: CASRRTGSEAFF

V gene: TRBV4-1
CDR3 protein: CASSLSSGSSTGELFF

V gene: TRBV18
CDR3 protein: CASSRTQGQGYGYTF

V gene: TRBV4-2
CDR3 protein: CASSQDGTVQGVGGYTF

V gene: TRBV20-1
CDR3 protein: CSARGLQGKNTEAFF

V gene: TRBV6-1
CDR3 protein: CASSERASTEAFF

V gene: TRBV12-3/TRBV12-4
CDR3 protein: CASTIGGLGPRNEQFF

V gene: TRBV20-1
CDR3 protein: CSARGVAGGYEQYF

V gene: TRBV5-4
CDR3 protein: CASSLVGTGELFF

V gene: TRBV7-3
CDR3 protein: CASSPYFGDTQYF

V gene: TRBV4-1
CDR3 protein: CASSQGRAGGQETQYF

V gene: TRBV5-5
CDR3 protein: CASSLEQGAIHEQYF

V gene: TRBV28
CDR3 protein: CASSLPGGNGYTF

V gene: TRBV27
CDR3 protein: CASSSIGRLSGNTIYF

V gene: TRBV7-2
CDR3 protein: CASSLLGSQETQYF

V gene: TRBV19
CDR3 protein: CASKRLYNTGELFF

V gene: TRBV6-2/TRBV6-3
CDR3 protein: CASRSDSHQPQHF